The clone carrying this T cell receptor (beta chain) was observed a few times. Its antigen is still unknown. For every subset, genomic DNA was evenly distributed across several immunoSEQ plates. Using immunoSEQ multiplex PCR, the repertoire was profiled, and TCRdb retains in-frame clones only, with some absent. The data show 2 million to 2.5 million clones, 85% to 95% seen once. Naive CD4+ cells were CD45RA-selected; the remaining cells were memory. The data were taken from a study of shared clonotypes between healthy human individuals. Study details: The plates for each donor numbered three CD4 naive, three CD4 memory, two CD8 naive and one CD8 memory. Notes on the study in general: Blood was the sole source, and tissue repertoires probably differ.

CDR1 and CDR2 from the germline V gene are SQVTM and ANQGSEA. The CDR3 is 12 amino acids. J was trimmed by 4 bases and V by 7 bases; bases with no gene match: 6. The source is a man aged 18 to 35 in good health. Some clones in this sample may be carry-over from other donors' samples. The genes are TRBV29-1 and TRBJ1-1, with TRBD1 matching 7 bases. The sample taken for sequencing was naive CD4+ T cells from PBMCs. Described subset: CD45RA+ positively selected. The CDR3 DNA is TGCAGCGCGACAGGGCAGTCCACTGAAGCTTTCTTT. Translation: CSATGQSTEAFF.